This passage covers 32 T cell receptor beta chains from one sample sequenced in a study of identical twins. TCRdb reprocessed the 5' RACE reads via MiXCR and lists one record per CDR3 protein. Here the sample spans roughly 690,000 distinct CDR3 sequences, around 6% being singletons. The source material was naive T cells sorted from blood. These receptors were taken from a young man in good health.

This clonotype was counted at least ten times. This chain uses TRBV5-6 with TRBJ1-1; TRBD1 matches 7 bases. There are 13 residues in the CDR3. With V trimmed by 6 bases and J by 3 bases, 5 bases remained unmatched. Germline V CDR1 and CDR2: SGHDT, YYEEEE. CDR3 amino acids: CASTGTEDTEAFF. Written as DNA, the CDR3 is TGTGCCAGCACAGGGACAGAAGACACTGAAGCTTTCTTT.

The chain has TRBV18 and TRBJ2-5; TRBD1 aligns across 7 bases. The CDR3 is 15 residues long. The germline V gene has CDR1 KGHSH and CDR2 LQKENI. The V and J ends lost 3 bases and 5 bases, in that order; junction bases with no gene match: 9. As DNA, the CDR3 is TGTGCCAGCTCACCTCGACAGGGACCGAGGGAGACCCAGTACTTC. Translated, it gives CASSPRQGPRETQYF.

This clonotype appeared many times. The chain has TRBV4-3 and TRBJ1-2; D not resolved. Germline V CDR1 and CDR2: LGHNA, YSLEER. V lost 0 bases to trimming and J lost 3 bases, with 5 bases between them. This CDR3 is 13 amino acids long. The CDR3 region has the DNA TGCGCCAGCAGCCAAGAGGGGTACTATGGCTACACCTTC. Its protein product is CASSQEGYYGYTF.

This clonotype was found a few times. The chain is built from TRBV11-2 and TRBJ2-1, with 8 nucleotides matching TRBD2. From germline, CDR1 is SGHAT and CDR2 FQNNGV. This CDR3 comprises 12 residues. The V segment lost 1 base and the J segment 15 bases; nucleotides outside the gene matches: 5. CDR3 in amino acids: CASSLGGLGLFF. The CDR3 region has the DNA TGTGCCAGCAGCTTAGGGGGACTAGGGCTGTTCTTC.

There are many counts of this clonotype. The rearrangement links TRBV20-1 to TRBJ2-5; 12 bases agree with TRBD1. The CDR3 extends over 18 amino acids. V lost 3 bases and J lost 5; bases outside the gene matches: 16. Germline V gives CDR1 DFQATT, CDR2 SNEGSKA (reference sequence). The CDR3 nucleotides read TGCAGTGCTAGGAACCCTCCGATTGGGACAGGGGGCCGGGAGACCCAGTACTTC. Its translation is CSARNPPIGTGGRETQYF.

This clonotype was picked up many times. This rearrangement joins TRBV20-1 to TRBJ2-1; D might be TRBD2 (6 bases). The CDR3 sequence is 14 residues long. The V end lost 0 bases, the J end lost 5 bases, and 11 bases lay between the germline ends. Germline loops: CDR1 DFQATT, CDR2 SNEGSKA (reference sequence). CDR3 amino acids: CSARDIAANNEQFF. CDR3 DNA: TGCAGTGCTAGAGATATAGCGGCGAACAATGAGCAGTTCTTC.

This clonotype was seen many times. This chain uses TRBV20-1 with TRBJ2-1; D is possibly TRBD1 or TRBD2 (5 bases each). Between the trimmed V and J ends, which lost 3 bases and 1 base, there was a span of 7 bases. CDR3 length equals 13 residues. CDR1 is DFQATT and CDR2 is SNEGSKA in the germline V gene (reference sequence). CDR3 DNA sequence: TGCAGTGCTAGGGGGGAGTCCTACAATGAGCAGTTCTTC. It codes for CSARGESYNEQFF.

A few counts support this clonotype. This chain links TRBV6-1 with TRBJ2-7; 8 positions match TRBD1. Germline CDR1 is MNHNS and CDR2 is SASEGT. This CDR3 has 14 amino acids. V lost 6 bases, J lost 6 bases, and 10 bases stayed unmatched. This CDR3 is CASSERRTGSEQYV. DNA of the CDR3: TGTGCCAGCAGCGAGAGAAGGACAGGGTCCGAGCAGTACGTC.

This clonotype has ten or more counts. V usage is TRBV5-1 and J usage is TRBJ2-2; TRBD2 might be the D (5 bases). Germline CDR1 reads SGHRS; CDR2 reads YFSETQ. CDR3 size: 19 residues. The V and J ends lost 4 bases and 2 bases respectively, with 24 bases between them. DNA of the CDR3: TGCGCCAGCAGCGCATACCTCTCTCGGGGAAGCCCTAACACCGGGGAGCTGTTTTTT. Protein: CASSAYLSRGSPNTGELFF.

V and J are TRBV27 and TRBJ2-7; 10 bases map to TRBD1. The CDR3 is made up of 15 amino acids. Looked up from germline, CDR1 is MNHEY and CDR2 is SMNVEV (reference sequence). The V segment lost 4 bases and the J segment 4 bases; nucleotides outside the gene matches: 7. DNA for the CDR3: TGTGCCAGCAGTTCTCCGGGACAGGGGTGGTACGAGCAGTACTTC. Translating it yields CASSSPGQGWYEQYF.

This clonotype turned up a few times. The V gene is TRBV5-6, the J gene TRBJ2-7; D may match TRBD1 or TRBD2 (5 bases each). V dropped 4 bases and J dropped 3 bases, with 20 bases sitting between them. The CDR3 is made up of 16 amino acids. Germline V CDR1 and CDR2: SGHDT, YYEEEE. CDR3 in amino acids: CASSPGDAASLYEQYV. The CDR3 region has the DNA TGTGCCAGCAGCCCCGGGGACGCCGCATCTCTCTACGAGCAGTACGTC.

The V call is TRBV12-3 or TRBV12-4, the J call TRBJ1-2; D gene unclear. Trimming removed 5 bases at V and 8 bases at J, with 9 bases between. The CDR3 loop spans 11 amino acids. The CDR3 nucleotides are TGTGCCAGCAGTCCAAGGGTCGGCTACACCTTC. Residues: CASSPRVGYTF.

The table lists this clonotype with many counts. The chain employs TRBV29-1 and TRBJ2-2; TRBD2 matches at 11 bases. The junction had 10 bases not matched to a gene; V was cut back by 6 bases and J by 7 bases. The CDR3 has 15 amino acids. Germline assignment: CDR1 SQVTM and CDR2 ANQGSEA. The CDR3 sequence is CSVRTSGPALGELFF. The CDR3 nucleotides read TGCAGCGTGAGGACTAGCGGGCCCGCACTCGGGGAGCTGTTTTTT.

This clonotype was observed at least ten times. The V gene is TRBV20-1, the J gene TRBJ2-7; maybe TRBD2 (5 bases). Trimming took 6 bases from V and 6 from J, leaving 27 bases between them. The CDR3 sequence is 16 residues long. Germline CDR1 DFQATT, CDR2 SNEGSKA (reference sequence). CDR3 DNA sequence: TGCAGTGCGTTAATCTTTGGCGAGGGTGAGATCACCGAGCAGTACTTC. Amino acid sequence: CSALIFGEGEITEQYF.

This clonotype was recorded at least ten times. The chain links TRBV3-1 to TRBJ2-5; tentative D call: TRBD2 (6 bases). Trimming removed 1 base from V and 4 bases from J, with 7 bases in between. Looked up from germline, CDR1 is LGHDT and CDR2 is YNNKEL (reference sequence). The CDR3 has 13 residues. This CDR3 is CASSQGGGETQYF. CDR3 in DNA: TGTGCCAGCAGCCAAGGGGGAGGAGAGACCCAGTACTTC.

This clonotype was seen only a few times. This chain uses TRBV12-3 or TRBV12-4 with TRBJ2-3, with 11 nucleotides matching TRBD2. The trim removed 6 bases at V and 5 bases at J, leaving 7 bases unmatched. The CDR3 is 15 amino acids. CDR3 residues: CASSLELAGEDTQYF. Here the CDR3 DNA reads TGTGCCAGCAGCCTAGAACTAGCGGGGGAAGATACGCAGTATTTT.

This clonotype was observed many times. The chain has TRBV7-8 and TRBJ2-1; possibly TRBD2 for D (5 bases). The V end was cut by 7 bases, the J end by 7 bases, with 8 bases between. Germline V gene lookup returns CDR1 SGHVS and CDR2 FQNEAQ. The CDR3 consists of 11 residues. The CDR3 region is CASMRENEQFF. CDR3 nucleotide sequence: TGTGCCAGCATGAGGGAGAATGAGCAGTTCTTC.

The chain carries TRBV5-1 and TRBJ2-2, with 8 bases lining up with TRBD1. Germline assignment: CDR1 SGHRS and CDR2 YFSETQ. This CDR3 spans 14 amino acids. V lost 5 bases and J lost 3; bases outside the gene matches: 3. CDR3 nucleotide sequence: TGCGCCAGCAGAGAACAGGGGGACACCGGGGAGCTGTTTTTT. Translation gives CASREQGDTGELFF.

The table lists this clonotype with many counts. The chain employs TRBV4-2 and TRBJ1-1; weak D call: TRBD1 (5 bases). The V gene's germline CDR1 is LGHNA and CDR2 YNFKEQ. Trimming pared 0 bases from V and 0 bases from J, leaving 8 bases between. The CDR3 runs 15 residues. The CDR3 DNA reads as TGTGCCAGCAGCCAAGAACCAGGGCTGAACACTGAAGCTTTCTTT. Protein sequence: CASSQEPGLNTEAFF.

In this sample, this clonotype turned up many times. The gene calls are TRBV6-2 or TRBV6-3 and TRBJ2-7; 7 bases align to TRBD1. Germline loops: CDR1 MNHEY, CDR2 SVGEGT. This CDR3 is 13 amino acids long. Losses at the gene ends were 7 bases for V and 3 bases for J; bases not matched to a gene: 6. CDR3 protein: CASNSGQDYEQYF. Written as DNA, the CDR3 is TGTGCCAGCAACTCCGGACAGGACTACGAGCAGTACTTC.

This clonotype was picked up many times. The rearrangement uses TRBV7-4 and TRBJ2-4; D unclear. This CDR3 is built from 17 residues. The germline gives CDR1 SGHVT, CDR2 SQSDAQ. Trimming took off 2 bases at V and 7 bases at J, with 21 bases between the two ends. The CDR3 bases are TGTGCCAGCAGCTTACGGGTTCGGATCTCTCTTAAGAACATTCAGTACTTC. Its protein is CASSLRVRISLKNIQYF.

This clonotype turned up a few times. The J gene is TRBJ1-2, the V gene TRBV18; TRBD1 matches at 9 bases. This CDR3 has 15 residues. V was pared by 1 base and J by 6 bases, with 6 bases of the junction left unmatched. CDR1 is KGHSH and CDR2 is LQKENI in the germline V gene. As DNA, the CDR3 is TGTGCCAGCTCACCACAACGGACAGGGGTCAATGGCTACACCTTC. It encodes CASSPQRTGVNGYTF.

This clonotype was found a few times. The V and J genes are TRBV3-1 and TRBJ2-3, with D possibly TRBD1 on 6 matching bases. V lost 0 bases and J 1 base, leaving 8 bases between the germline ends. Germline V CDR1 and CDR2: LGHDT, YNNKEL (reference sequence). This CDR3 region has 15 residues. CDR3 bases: TGTGCCAGCAGCCAAGATACAGGGCGCACAGATACGCAGTATTTT. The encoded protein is CASSQDTGRTDTQYF.

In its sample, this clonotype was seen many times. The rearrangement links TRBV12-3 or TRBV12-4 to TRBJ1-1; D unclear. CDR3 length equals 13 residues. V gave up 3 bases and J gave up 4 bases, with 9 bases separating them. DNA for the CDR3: TGTGCCAGCAGTTTTCTGGATGGCACTGAAGCTTTCTTT. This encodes CASSFLDGTEAFF.

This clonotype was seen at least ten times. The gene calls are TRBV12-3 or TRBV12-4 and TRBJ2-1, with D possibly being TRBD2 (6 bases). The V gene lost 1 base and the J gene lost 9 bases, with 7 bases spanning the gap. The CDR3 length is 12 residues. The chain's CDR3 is CASSLGGVEQFF. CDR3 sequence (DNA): TGTGCCAGCAGTTTAGGGGGGGTTGAGCAGTTCTTC.

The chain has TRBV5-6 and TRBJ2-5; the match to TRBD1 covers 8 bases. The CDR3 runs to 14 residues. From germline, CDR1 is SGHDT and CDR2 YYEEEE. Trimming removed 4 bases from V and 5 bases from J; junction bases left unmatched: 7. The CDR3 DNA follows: TGTGCCAGCAGCGTCGGACAGGGCCTCGAGACCCAGTACTTC. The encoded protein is CASSVGQGLETQYF.

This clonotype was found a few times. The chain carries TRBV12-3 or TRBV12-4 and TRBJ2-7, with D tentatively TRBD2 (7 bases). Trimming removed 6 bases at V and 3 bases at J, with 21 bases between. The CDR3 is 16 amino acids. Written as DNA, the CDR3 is TGTGCCAGCAGCCACATGGGGGAGGGGGTAGTCTACGAGCAGTACTTC. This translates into CASSHMGEGVVYEQYF.

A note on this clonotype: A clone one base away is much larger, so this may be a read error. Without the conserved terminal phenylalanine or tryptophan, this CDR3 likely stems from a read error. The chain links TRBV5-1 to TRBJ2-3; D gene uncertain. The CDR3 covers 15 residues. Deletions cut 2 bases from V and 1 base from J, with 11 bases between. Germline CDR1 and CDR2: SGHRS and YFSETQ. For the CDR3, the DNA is TGCGCCAGCAGCTTAGGCCAGCCGGGCACAGATACGCAGTATTAT. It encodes CASSLGQPGTDTQYY.

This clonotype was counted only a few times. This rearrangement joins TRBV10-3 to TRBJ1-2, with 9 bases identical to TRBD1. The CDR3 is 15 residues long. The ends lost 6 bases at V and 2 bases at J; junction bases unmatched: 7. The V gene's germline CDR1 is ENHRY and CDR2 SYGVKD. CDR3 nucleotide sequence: TGTGCCATCAGCAAACAGGGGGCGCGAAACTATGGCTACACCTTC. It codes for CAISKQGARNYGYTF.

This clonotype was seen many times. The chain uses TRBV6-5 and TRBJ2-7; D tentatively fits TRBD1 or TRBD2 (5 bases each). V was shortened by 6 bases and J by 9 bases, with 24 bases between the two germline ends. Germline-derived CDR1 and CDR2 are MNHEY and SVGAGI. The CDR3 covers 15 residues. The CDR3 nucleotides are TGTGCCAGCAGGACTCGGGACGGGCCTCCGGCGGGGCAGTACTTC. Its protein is CASRTRDGPPAGQYF.

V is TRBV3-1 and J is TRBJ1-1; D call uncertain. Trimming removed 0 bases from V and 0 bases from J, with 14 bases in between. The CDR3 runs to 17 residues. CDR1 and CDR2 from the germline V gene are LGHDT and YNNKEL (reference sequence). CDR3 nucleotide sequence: TGTGCCAGCAGCCAAGATAGATTATCAGCATTGAACACTGAAGCTTTCTTT. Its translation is CASSQDRLSALNTEAFF.

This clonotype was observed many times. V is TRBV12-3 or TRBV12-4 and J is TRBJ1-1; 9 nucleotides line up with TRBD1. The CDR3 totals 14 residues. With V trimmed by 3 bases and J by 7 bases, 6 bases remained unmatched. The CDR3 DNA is TGTGCCAGCAGTTTTACAGGGGGCATGGATGAAGCTTTCTTT. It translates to CASSFTGGMDEAFF.